The following is a T cell receptor (beta chain) sequence with its context. What it recognizes is unknown. Before the COVID-19 pandemic, during about 2010-2019, CD4+ T cells were taken from unexposed donors. After roughly 9 days of culture, CD4+ T cells were isolated. TCRdb keeps only in-frame clones here, not all; method: immunoSEQ multiplex PCR. The sample shows more than 20,000 clones, 60% to 80% of them seen only once. Germline values: CDR1 KGHSH, CDR2 LQKENI. The CDR3 covers 14 residues. Losses at the gene ends were 5 bases for V and 2 bases for J; bases not matched to a gene: 5. The data stem from a study of CD4 T cells in relation to SARS-CoV-2 and coronaviruses. Broader study findings: In 55% to 75% of donors, memory CD4+ clonotypes crossrecognized SARS-CoV-2 and at least one common cold coronavirus spike.

Sequenced sample: CD4+ T cells from PBMCs, cultured in vitro. V usage is TRBV18 and J usage is TRBJ2-7; 8 positions match TRBD1. This receptor was identified in a human donor in good health. Here the CDR3 DNA reads TGTGCCAGCTCAGGGATGGACAGGGCCTACGAGCAGTACTTC. Amino acid sequence: CASSGMDRAYEQYF.